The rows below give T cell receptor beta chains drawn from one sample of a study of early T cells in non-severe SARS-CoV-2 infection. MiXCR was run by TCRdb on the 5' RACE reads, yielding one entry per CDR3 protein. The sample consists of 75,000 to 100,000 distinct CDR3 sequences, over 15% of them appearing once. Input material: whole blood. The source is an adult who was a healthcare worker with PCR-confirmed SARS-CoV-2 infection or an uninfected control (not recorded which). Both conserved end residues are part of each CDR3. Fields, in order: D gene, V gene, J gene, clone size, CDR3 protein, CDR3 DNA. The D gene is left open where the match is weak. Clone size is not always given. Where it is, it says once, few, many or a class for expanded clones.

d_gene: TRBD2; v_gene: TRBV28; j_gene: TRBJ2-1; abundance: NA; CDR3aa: CASSAGTSLWNEQFF; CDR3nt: TGTGCCAGCAGCGCCGGGACTAGCTTGTGGAATGAGCAGTTCTTC
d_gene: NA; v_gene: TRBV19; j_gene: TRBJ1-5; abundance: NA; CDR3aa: CASMDTLFGPQHF; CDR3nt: TGTGCCAGTATGGACACCTTGTTTGGGCCCCAGCATTTT
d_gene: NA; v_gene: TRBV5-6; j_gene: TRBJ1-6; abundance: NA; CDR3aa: CASSTTGSKNSPLHF; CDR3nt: TGTGCCAGCAGCACCACGGGATCGAAAAATTCACCCCTCCACTTT
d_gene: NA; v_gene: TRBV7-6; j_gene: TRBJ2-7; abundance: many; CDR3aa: CASSLVSGHGGYEQYF; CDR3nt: TGTGCCAGCAGCTTAGTTTCTGGACACGGGGGTTACGAGCAGTACTTC
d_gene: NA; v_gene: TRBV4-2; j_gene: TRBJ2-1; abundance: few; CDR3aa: CASSQDLLAPLSEQFF; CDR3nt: TGTGCCAGCAGCCAAGATCTACTGGCCCCATTGAGTGAGCAGTTCTTC
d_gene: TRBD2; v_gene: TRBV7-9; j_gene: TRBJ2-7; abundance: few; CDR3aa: CASSSPSLAVSSYEQYF; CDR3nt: TGTGCCAGCAGCTCACCAAGCCTAGCGGTATCTTCCTACGAGCAGTACTTC
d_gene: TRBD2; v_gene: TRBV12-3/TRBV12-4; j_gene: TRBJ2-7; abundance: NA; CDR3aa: CASSLGLAGYSYEQYF; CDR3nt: TGTGCCAGCAGTTTAGGGCTAGCGGGTTACTCCTACGAGCAGTACTTC
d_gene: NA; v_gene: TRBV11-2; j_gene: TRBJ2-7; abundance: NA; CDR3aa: CASSRWAGSSGYEQYF; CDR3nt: TGTGCCAGCAGCCGCTGGGCTGGAAGTTCCGGGTACGAGCAGTACTTC
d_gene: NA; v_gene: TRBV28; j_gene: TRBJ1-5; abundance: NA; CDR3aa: CASSHYRETRNQPQHF; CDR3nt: TGTGCCAGCAGCCACTACAGGGAAACCCGCAATCAGCCCCAGCATTTT
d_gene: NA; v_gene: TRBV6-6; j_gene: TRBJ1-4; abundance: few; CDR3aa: CASSYTTSTNEKLFF; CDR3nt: TGTGCCAGCAGTTACACGACCTCAACTAATGAAAAACTGTTTTTT
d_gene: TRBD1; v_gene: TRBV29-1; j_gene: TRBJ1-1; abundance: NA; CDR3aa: CSVAGQVEAFF; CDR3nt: TGCAGCGTCGCTGGACAGGTTGAAGCTTTCTTT
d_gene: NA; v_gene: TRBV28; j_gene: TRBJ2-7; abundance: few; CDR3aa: CASSLLLGRNTYEQYF; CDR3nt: TGTGCCAGCAGTTTACTACTGGGCAGAAATACCTACGAGCAGTACTTC
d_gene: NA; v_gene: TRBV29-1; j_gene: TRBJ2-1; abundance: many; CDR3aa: CSVGTGYNEQFF; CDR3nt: TGCAGCGTTGGAACAGGGTACAATGAGCAGTTCTTC
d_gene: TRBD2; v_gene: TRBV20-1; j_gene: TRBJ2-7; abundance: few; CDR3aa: CSARGTSGGFYEQYF; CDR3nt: TGCAGTGCTAGAGGGACTAGCGGGGGCTTTTACGAGCAGTACTTC
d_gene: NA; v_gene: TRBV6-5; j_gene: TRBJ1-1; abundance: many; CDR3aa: CASSSRTVNTEAFF; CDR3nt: TGTGCCAGCAGTTCCAGGACCGTGAACACTGAAGCTTTCTTT
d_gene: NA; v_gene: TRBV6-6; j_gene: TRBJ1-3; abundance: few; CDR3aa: CASSYLQELSGNTIYF; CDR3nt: TGTGCCAGCAGTTACCTACAGGAACTCTCTGGAAACACCATATATTTT
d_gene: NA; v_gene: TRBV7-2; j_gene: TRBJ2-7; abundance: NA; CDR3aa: CASSFNRGEQYF; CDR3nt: TGTGCCAGCAGCTTTAACCGGGGAGAGCAGTACTTC
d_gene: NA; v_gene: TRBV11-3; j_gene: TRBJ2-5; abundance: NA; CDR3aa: CASSSTDRRETQYF; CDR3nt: TGTGCCAGCAGCTCCACGGACAGAAGGGAGACCCAGTACTTC
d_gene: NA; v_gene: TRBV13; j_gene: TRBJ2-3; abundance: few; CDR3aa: CASSPVGGSADTQYF; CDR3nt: TGTGCCAGCAGCCCCGTTGGGGGGAGCGCAGATACGCAGTATTTT
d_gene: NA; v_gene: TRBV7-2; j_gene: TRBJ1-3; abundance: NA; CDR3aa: CASSLGVGMVGNTIYF; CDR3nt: TGTGCCAGCAGCTTAGGAGTAGGGATGGTAGGAAACACCATATATTTT
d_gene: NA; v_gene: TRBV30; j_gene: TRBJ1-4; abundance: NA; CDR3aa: CAWDYSQGVNEKLFF; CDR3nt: TGTGCCTGGGATTACTCCCAGGGCGTTAATGAAAAACTGTTTTTT
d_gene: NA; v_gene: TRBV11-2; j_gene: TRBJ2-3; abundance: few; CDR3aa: CASRTNRGGTDTQYF; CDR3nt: TGTGCCAGCAGAACAAATAGGGGGGGCACAGATACGCAGTATTTT
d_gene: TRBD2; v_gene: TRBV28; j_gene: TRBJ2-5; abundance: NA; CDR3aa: CASSPLSGGAETQYF; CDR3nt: TGTGCCAGCAGTCCCTTAAGCGGGGGGGCGGAGACCCAGTACTTC
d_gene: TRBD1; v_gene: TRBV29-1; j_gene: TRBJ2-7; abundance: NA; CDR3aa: CSVRQGYGSYEQYF; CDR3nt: TGCAGCGTTCGACAGGGTTATGGTTCCTACGAGCAGTACTTC
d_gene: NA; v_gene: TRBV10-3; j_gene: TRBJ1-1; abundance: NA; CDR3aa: CAISLSGTEAFF; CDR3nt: TGTGCCATCAGCCTTAGCGGCACTGAAGCTTTCTTT
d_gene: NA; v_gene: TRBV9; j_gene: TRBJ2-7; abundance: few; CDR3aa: CASSVGAGLYEQYF; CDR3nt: TGTGCCAGCAGCGTCGGGGCAGGGTTGTACGAGCAGTACTTC
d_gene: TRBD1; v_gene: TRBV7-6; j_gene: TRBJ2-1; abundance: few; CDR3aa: CASSLGQGAYNEQFF; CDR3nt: TGTGCCAGCAGCCTGGGACAGGGGGCTTACAATGAGCAGTTCTTC
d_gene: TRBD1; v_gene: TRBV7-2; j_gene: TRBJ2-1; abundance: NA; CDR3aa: CASSFGQGAYNEQFF; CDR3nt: TGTGCCAGCAGCTTTGGACAGGGAGCCTACAATGAGCAGTTCTTC
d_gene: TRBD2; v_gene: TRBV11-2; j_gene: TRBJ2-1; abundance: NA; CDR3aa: CASSPGLAGTDEQFF; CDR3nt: TGTGCCAGCAGCCCCGGACTAGCGGGGACAGATGAGCAGTTCTTC
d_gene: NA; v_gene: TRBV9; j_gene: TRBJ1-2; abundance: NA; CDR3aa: CASSVGHDALYGYTF; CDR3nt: TGTGCCAGCAGCGTGGGCCACGACGCTCTCTATGGCTACACCTTC
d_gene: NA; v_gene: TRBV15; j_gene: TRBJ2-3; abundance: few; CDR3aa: CATSSDRSYTDTQYF; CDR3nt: TGTGCCACCAGCAGCGACAGGTCCTACACAGATACGCAGTATTTT
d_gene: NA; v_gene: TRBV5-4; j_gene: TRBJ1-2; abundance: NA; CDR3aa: CASSLGLYGYTF; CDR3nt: TGTGCCAGCAGCTTGGGGCTCTATGGCTACACCTTC